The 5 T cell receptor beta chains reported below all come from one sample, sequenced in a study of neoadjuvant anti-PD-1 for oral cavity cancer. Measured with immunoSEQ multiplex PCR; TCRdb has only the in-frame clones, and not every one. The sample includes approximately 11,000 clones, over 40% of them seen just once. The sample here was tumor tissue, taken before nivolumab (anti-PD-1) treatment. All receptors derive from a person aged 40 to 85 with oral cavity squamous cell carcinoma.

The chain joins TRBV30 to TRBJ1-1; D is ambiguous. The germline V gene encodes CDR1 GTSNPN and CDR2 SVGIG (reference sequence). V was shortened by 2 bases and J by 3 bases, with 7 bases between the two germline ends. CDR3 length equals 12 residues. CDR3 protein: CAWSRRYTEAFF. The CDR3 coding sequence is TGTGCCTGGAGTCGACGGTACACTGAAGCTTTCTTT.

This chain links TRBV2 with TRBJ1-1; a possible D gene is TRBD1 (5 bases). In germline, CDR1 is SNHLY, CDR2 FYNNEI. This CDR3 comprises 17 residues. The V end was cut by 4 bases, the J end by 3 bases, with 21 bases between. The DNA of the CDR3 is TGTGCCAGCAGTGTACGTAGTCAGGGCCAATCGTACACTGAAGCTTTCTTT. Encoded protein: CASSVRSQGQSYTEAFF.

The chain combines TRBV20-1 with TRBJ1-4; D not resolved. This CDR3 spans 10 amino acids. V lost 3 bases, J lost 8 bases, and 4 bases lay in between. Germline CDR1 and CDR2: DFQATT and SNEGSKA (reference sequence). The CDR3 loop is CSARGEKLFF. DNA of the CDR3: TGCAGTGCTAGGGGGGAAAAACTGTTTTTT.

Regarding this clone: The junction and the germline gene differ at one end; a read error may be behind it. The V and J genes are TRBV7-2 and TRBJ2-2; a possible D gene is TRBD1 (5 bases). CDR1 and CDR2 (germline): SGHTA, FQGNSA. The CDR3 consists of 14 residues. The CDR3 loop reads CASRLDRNTGELFF. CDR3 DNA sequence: TGTGCCAGCAGATTAGACAGGAACACCGGGGAGCTGTTTTTT.

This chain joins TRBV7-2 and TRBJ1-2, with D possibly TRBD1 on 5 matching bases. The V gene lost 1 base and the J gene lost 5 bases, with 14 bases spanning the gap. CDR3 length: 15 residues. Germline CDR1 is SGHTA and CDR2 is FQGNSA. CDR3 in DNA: TGTGCCAGCAGCTTAGAAGCGGGGGGAGCTTATGGCTACACCTTC. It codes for CASSLEAGGAYGYTF.